This T cell receptor beta chain was documented in a study of shared clonotypes between healthy human individuals. The study, taken as a whole, reports: In the sorted subsets, rarefaction showed sequencing was incomplete despite large depth.

In the study's own analysis: Because ImmunoSEQ provided only junction sequences with no quality scores, the filtering differed. Using immunoSEQ multiplex PCR, the repertoire was profiled, and TCRdb retains in-frame clones only, with some absent. V and J calls and clone size come straight from that table; D and trimming were deduced from the DNA. The sample has 2 million or so clones; 90% to 95% are singletons. Of note for this clone: What it binds is not known.

The receptor was isolated from a man aged 18-30 years in good health. The sequencing input was naive CD4+ T cells sorted from blood. Subset given: CD45RA+ positively selected.

The CDR3 loop is CASSQNPSLADSYNEQFF. CDR3 sequence (DNA): TGCGCCAGCAGCCAAAATCCCTCACTAGCGGATTCCTACAATGAGCAGTTCTTC. The chain uses TRBV4-1 and TRBJ2-1; 8 bases align to TRBD2. Per germline, CDR1 MGHRA and CDR2 YSYEKL. V lost 2 bases, J lost 1 base, and 10 bases stayed unmatched. CDR3 length: 18 residues.